These 2 T cell receptor beta chains were sequenced from one sample in a study of T cells in Graves' hyperthyroidism and ophthalmopathy. Amplified regions were TCR beta CDR3 sequences from RNA transcripts. Researchers ran a first-round RT-PCR on the TCR CDR3 using the HTBI primer set. Via MiXCR, TCRdb re-called the multiplex PCR reads, giving one row per CDR3 protein. The sample includes 500,000 or so distinct CDR3 sequences, about a sixth of them seen just once. Material: blood. The receptors stem from a woman aged 18-35 years with Graves' ophthalmopathy.

The gene calls are TRBV7-3 and TRBJ1-1; no firm D call. V was pared by 4 bases and J by 0 bases, with 12 bases between. The CDR3 runs to 15 residues. The germline V gene encodes CDR1 SGHTA and CDR2 FQGTGA. In DNA, the CDR3 is TGTGCCAGCAGCTCCGGTGACGGAATGAACACTGAAGCTTTCTTT. Amino acid sequence: CASSSGDGMNTEAFF.

This chain connects TRBV27 to TRBJ2-1; D gene ambiguous. V was shortened by 2 bases and J by 6 bases, with 8 bases between the two germline ends. The CDR3 runs 13 residues. The germline V gene has CDR1 MNHEY and CDR2 SMNVEV (reference sequence). CDR3 protein: CASSLVSGNEQFF. In DNA, the CDR3 is TGTGCCAGCAGTTTAGTTTCTGGCAATGAGCAGTTCTTC.